Each of the 5 T cell receptor beta chains below was sequenced from the same sample in a study of vaccination effects on CD4 cells after COVID-19. Generated by immunoSEQ multiplex PCR, the TCRdb table keeps only in-frame clones and is missing some. This sample carries about 23,000 clones, around 73% of them seen once, and the ten largest clones take about 5.3%. Which antigens these TCRs recognize remains unknown. Sequencing followed a ViraFEST assay step that expanded antigen-specific CD4+ T cells with viral peptide pools. CD4+ T cells were isolated after around ten days of culture. According to the study, vaccine recipients showed no prior SARS-CoV-2 infection and negative nucleocapsid antibodies. The source was CD4+ T cells from PBMCs cultured with SARS-CoV-2 spike peptides, collected before COVID-19 vaccination. Source of these receptors: a human donor who received a COVID-19 vaccine.

The chain uses TRBV6-5 and TRBJ1-1, with D tentatively TRBD1 (6 bases). V lost 5 bases and J lost 11, with 15 bases in between. The CDR3 has 12 amino acids. Germline V gene sequence: CDR1 MNHEY, CDR2 SVGAGI. In nucleotides, the CDR3 is TGTGCCAGCAGTAGGGGGGGCCGGGGGGCTTTCTTT. It codes for CASSRGGRGAFF.

The chain carries TRBV29-1 and TRBJ2-7, with TRBD2 matching over 9 bases. The trim removed 6 bases at V and 3 bases at J, leaving 21 bases unmatched. The V gene's germline CDR1 is SQVTM and CDR2 ANQGSEA. The CDR3 has 18 residues. The CDR3 sequence is CSVRTGTSYSVGGYEQYF. The CDR3 DNA follows: TGCAGCGTGAGGACGGGGACTAGCTACTCCGTCGGCGGCTACGAGCAGTACTTC.

The chain employs TRBV24-1 and TRBJ2-1, with TRBD1 matching 8 bases. CDR1 KGHDR and CDR2 SFDVKD come from the germline V gene. Losses at the gene ends were 3 bases for V and 9 bases for J; bases not matched to a gene: 6. The CDR3 is 14 amino acids. This CDR3 is CATSDGGQAGEQFF. CDR3 in DNA: TGTGCCACCAGTGATGGGGGACAGGCGGGTGAGCAGTTCTTC.

This clone appeared once. This chain links TRBV7-8 with TRBJ1-1; TRBD1 is a possible D gene (6 bases). The CDR3 extends over 12 amino acids. From germline, CDR1 is SGHVS and CDR2 FQNEAQ. The germline V and J ends were trimmed by 5 bases and 3 bases, with 7 bases remaining between them. Here the CDR3 reads CASSPGDTEAFF. The DNA for the CDR3 is TGTGCCAGCAGCCCAGGGGACACTGAAGCTTTCTTT.

This clone was recorded once. The CDR3 nucleotides are TGTGCCAGGTGTTACAGGGTATCCCCTTTCTACGAGCAGTACTTC. Encoded protein: CARCYRVSPFYEQYF. The gene calls are TRBV19 and TRBJ2-7, with a possible D match to TRBD1 (6 bases). The CDR3 length is 15 residues. CDR1 LNHDA and CDR2 SQIVND come from the germline V gene (reference sequence). The germline V and J ends were trimmed by 9 bases and 3 bases, with 21 bases remaining between them.